These 3 T cell receptor beta chains came from one sample sequenced in a study of T cell repertoires in cytomegalovirus infection. In TCRdb, the reads were re-called with MiXCR into one record per CDR3 protein. The table lists more than 300,000 distinct CDR3 sequences, nearly 35% of them singletons. These receptors are not linked to any known antigen. Sequenced here: cultured PBMCs, sampled from culture after CMV antigen stimulation. The receptors come from a human donor in good health (CMV status not recorded). Some clones in this sample may be carry-over from other donors' samples.

This clonotype was observed a few times. The J gene is TRBJ2-3, the V gene TRBV7-9; 7 bases match TRBD2. CDR1 is SEHNR, CDR2 FQNEAQ, per germline (reference sequence). J lost 2 bases, V lost 1 base, and 6 bases had no gene match. The CDR3 has 16 amino acids. The CDR3, as DNA: TGTGCCAGCAGCTTAGTCGGGCTAGCGGACACAGATACGCAGTATTTT. Translated: CASSLVGLADTDTQYF.

The gene calls are TRBV4-2 and TRBJ1-4; D remains ambiguous. There are 12 residues in the CDR3. The germline CDR1 and CDR2 sequences are LGHNA and YNFKEQ. Deletions cut 1 base from V and 7 bases from J, with 4 bases between. CDR3 protein: CASSQGIEKLFF. CDR3 DNA sequence: TGTGCCAGCAGCCAAGGAATTGAAAAACTGTTTTTT.

A few counts support this clonotype. The chain carries TRBV4-3 and TRBJ2-1; the match to TRBD1 covers 7 bases. V lost 3 bases, J lost 5 bases, and 13 bases stayed unmatched. Germline V lookup: CDR1 LGHNA, CDR2 YSLEER. This CDR3 contains 17 residues. The CDR3 is CASSHVTGVGNNNEQFF. The DNA of the CDR3 is TGCGCCAGCAGCCATGTAACAGGGGTTGGGAACAACAATGAGCAGTTCTTC.